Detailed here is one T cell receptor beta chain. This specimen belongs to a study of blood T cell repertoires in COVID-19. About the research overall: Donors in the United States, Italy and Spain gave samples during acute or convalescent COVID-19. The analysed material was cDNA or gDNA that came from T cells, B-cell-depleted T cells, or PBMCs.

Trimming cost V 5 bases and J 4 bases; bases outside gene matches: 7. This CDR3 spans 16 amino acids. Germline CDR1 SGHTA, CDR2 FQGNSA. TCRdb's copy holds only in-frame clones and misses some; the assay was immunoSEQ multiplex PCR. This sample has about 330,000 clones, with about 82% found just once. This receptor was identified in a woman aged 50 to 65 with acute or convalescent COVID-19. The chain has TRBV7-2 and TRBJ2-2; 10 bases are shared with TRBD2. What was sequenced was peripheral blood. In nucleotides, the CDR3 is TGTGCCAGCAGCCCCCCTAGCGGGAGATCCACCGGGGAGCTGTTTTTT. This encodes CASSPPSGRSTGELFF.